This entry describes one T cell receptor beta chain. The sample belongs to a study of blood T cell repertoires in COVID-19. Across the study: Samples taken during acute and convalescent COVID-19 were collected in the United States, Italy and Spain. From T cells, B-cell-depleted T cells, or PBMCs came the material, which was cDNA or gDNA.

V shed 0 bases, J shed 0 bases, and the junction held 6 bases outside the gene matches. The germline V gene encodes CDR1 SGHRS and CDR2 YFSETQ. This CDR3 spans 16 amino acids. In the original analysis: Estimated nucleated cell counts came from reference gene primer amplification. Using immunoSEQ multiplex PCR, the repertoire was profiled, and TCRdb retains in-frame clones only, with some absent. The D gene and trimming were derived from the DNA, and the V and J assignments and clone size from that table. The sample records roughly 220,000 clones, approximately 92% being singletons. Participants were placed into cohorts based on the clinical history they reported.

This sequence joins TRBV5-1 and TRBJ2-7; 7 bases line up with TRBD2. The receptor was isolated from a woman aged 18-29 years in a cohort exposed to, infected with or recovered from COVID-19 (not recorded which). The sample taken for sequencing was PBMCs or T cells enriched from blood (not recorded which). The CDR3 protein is CASSLAVGEGSYEQYF. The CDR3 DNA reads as TGCGCCAGCAGCTTGGCCGTCGGGGAGGGCTCCTACGAGCAGTACTTC.